This record looks at one TCR beta chain sequence and its context. Repertoires were generated with immunoSEQ multiplex PCR, while TCRdb's copy carries only in-frame clones and drops some. Found here are under 400,000 clones, around 90% of them singletons; the top ten hold 6.5%. The V end was cut by 5 bases, the J end by 5 bases, with 21 bases between. The CDR3 length is 16 residues. The germline gives CDR1 SGHTA, CDR2 FQGNSA. These data are taken from a study of blood T cell repertoires in COVID-19. This sequence joins TRBV7-2 and TRBJ1-1; D not resolved. The receptor was isolated from a man aged 18 to 35 with active or convalescent COVID-19. Input material: peripheral blood. CDR3 sequence: CASSLGWARRGTEAFF. For the CDR3, the DNA is TGTGCCAGCAGCCTGGGGTGGGCCAGACGAGGGACTGAAGCTTTCTTT.